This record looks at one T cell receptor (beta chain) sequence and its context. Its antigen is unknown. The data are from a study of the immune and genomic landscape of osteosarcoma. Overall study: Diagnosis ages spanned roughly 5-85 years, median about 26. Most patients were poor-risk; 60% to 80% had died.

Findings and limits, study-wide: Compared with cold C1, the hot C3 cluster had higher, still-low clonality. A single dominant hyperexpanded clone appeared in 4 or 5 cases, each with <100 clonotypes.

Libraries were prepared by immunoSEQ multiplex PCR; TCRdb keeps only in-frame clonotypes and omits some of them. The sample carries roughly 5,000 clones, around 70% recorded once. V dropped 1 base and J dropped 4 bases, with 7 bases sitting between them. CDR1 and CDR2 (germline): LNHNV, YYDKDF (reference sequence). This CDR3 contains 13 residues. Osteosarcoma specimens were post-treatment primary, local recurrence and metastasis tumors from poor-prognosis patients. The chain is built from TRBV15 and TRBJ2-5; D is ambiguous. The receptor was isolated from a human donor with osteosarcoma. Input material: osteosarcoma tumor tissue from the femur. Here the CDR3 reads CATSRGFSETQYF. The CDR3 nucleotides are TGTGCCACCAGCAGAGGGTTTTCAGAGACCCAGTACTTC.